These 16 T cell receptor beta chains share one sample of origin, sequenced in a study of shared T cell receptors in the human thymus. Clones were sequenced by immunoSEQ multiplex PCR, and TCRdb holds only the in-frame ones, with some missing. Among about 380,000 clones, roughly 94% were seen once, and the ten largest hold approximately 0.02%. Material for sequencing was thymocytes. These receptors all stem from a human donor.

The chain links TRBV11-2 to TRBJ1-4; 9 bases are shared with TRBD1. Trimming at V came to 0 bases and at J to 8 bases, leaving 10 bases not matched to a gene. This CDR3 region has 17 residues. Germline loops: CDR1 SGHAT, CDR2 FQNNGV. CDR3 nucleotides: TGTGCCAGCAGCTTAGATCGAGGACAGGGGAGAGACGAAAAACTGTTTTTT. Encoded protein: CASSLDRGQGRDEKLFF.

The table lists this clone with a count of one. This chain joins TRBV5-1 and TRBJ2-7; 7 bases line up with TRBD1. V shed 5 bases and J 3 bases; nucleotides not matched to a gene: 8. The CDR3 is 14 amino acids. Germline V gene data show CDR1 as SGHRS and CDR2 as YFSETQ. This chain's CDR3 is CASRPKTGNYEQYF. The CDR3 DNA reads TGCGCCAGCAGGCCAAAGACAGGGAACTACGAGCAGTACTTC.

CDR3 residues: CASSPRTSGSPGGYNEQFF. For the CDR3, the DNA is TGTGCCAGCAGTCCCCGGACTAGCGGGAGTCCAGGTGGATACAATGAGCAGTTCTTC. The chain joins TRBV28 to TRBJ2-1; TRBD2 matches at 13 bases. This CDR3 region has 19 residues. J gave up 4 bases and V 5 bases, and 14 bases lay outside the gene matches. Germline lookup yields CDR1 MDHEN and CDR2 SYDVKM.

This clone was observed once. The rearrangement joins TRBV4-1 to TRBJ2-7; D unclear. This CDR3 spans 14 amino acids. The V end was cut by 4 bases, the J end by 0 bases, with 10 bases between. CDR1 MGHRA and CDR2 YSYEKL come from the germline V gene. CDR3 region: CASSRRQDSYEQYF. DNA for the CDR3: TGCGCCAGCAGCCGTCGCCAGGACTCCTACGAGCAGTACTTC.

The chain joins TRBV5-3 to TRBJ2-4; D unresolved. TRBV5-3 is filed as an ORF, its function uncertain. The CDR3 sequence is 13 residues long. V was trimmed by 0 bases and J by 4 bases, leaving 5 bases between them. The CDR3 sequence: CARSLGTKNIQYF. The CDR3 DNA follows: TGTGCCAGAAGCTTGGGCACAAAAAACATTCAGTACTTC.

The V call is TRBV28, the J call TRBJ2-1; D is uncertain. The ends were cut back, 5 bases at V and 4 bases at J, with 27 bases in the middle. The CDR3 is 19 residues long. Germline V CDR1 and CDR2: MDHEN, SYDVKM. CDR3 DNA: TGTGCCAGCAGTATAAACATCGAGAGGAGCCAGCTGATATACAATGAGCAGTTCTTC. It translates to CASSINIERSQLIYNEQFF.

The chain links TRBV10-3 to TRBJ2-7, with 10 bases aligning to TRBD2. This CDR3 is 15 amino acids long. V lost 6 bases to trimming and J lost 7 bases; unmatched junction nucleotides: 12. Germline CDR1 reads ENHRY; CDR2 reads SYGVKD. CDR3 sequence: CAISYQTSGRGEQYF. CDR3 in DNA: TGTGCCATCAGCTACCAGACTAGCGGGCGGGGTGAGCAGTACTTC.

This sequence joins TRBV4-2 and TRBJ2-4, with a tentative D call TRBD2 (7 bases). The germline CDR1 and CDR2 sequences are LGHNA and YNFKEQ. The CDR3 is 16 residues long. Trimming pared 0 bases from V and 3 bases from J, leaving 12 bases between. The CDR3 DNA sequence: TGTGCCAGCAGCCAAGAAGGGGGGGCGGACAAAAACATTCAGTACTTC. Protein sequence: CASSQEGGADKNIQYF.

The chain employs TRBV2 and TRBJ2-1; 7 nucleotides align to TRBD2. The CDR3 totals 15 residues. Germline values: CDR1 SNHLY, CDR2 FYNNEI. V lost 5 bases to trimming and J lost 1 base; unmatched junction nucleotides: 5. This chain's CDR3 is CASSHLAASYNEQFF. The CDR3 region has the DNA TGTGCCAGCAGTCATCTAGCGGCTTCCTACAATGAGCAGTTCTTC.

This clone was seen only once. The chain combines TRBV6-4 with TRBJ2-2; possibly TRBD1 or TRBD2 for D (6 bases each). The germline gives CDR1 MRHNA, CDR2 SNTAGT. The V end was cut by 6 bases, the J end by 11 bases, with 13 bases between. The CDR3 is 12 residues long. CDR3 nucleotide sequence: TGTGCCAGCAGCGGTACGGGGGCAGAGCTGTTTTTT. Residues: CASSGTGAELFF.

The CDR3 is CATRTSGQPQHF. The CDR3 DNA sequence: TGTGCCACCCGGACCTCCGGCCAGCCCCAGCATTTT. The J gene is TRBJ1-5, the V gene TRBV28; D gene ambiguous. Germline V gene sequence: CDR1 MDHEN, CDR2 SYDVKM. Trimming left V 10 bases short and J 7 bases short, with 14 bases between. The CDR3 totals 12 residues.

The CDR3 spells CASSQDRFKPDTRYSGANVLTF. The CDR3, as DNA: TGCGCCAGCAGCCAAGATAGGTTCAAGCCTGACACACGATACTCTGGGGCCAACGTCCTGACTTTC. The chain is built from TRBV4-3 and TRBJ2-6; no clear D. V shed 0 bases and J shed 0 bases, with 24 bases lying between them. The CDR3 contains 22 residues. Germline V gene sequence: CDR1 LGHNA, CDR2 YSLEER.

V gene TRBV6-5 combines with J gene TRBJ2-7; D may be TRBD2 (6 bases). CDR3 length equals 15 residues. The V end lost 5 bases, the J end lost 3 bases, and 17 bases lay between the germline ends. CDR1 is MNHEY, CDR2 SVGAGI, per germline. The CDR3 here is CASSLPGGKGYEQYF. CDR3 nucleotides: TGTGCCAGCAGTCTCCCAGGCGGGAAGGGCTACGAGCAGTACTTC.

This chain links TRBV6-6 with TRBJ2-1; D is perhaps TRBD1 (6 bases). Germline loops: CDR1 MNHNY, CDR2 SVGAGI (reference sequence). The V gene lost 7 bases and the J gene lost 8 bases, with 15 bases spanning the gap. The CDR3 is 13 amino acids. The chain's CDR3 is CASTKQGCDEQFF. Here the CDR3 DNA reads TGTGCCAGCACTAAACAGGGTTGCGATGAGCAGTTCTTC.

The CDR3 bases are TGCGCCAGCAGCCAAGATGTGGCGGGGAACACTGAAGCTTTCTTT. Its protein product is CASSQDVAGNTEAFF. The chain couples TRBV4-3 to TRBJ1-1, with D hard to call. V was cut by 0 bases and J by 1 base, with 9 bases left in between. The CDR3 loop spans 15 amino acids. Germline V gene lookup returns CDR1 LGHNA and CDR2 YSLEER.

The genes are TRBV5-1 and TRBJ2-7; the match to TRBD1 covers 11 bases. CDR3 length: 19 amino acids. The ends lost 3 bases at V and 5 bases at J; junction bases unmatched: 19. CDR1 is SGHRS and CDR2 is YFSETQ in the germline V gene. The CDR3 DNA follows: TGCGCCAGCAGCTGCCCACCCCGGGACAGGGGGTCCAACGTCCACGAGCAGTACTTC. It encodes CASSCPPRDRGSNVHEQYF.